Presented here are 26 T cell receptor beta chains from one specimen sequenced in a study of shared clonotypes between healthy human individuals. Libraries were prepared by immunoSEQ multiplex PCR; TCRdb keeps only in-frame clonotypes and omits some of them. The sample contains a few hundred thousand clones, approximately 77% of which appear only once. Sequenced input: PBMCs. The source of these receptors is a woman aged 35 to 49 in good health. Some clones in this sample may be carry-over from other donors' samples.

The chain links TRBV14 to TRBJ2-1; D is possibly TRBD2 (5 bases). The V end was cut by 3 bases, the J end by 12 bases, with 12 bases between. Germline CDR1 SGHDN, CDR2 FVKESK. The CDR3 consists of 12 residues. The CDR3 coding sequence is TGTGCCAGCAGCCAGAACAGCCTAGCGCAGTTCTTC. Protein sequence: CASSQNSLAQFF.

Regarding this clone: A far larger clone is one base from this, pointing to a likely read error. This chain joins TRBV30 and TRBJ1-4; the D gene is possibly TRBD1 (5 bases). CDR3 size: 15 residues. CDR1 is GTSNPN and CDR2 is SVGIG in the germline V gene (reference sequence). CDR3 protein: CAWSVLGGTNKKLFF. The CDR3 coding sequence is TGTGCCTGGAGTGTACTGGGCGGGACTAATAAAAAACTGTTTTTT.

A remark on this clone: The sample carries other DNA sequences with the same CDR3. The rearrangement uses TRBV5-1 and TRBJ2-7; D may be TRBD1 (7 bases). Germline V gene data show CDR1 as SGHRS and CDR2 as YFSETQ. V was pared by 0 bases and J by 3 bases, with 10 bases between. CDR3 length equals 14 residues. This CDR3 is CASSLGQGGYEQYF. The DNA of the CDR3 is TGCGCCAGCAGCTTGGGCCAGGGGGGCTACGAGCAGTACTTC.

V is TRBV7-2 and J is TRBJ2-3; 8 bases map to TRBD2. V dropped 4 bases and J dropped 4; count of bases not matched to a gene: 7. CDR1 is SGHTA and CDR2 is FQGNSA in the germline V gene. The CDR3 is made up of 15 amino acids. The CDR3 sequence is CASSWSGRGADTQYF. The CDR3 region has the DNA TGTGCCAGCAGCTGGAGCGGGAGAGGCGCAGATACGCAGTATTTT.

The genes are TRBV6-1 and TRBJ2-7, with TRBD1 as a possible D gene (6 bases). Germline V gene sequence: CDR1 MNHNS, CDR2 SASEGT. V was trimmed by 6 bases and J by 2 bases, leaving 17 bases between them. CDR3 length equals 15 residues. In nucleotides, the CDR3 is TGTGCCAGCAGACTTGGACAGAATCCCACCTACGAGCAGTACTTC. Amino acid sequence: CASRLGQNPTYEQYF.

V is TRBV14 and J is TRBJ1-2; D is undetermined. Germline CDR1 reads SGHDN; CDR2 reads FVKESK. Trimming pared 3 bases from V and 8 bases from J, leaving 10 bases between. The CDR3 contains 12 residues. This chain's CDR3 is CASSQWGGGYTF. CDR3 bases: TGTGCCAGCAGCCAGTGGGGAGGAGGCTACACCTTC.

The rearrangement links TRBV10-1 to TRBJ2-2; the D call may be TRBD1 or TRBD2 (5 bases each). Trimming left V 6 bases short and J 3 bases short, with 11 bases between. The germline V gene has CDR1 WNHNN and CDR2 SYGVQD (reference sequence). The CDR3 extends over 14 amino acids. This CDR3 is CASRVGTDTGELFF. Here the CDR3 DNA reads TGCGCCAGCAGGGTTGGGACGGACACCGGGGAGCTGTTTTTT.

This chain connects TRBV7-2 to TRBJ2-7; 9 bases align to TRBD1. CDR1 is SGHTA and CDR2 is FQGNSA in the germline V gene. This CDR3 has 13 residues. V lost 5 bases, J lost 9 bases, and 8 bases stayed unmatched. The CDR3 bases are TGTGCCAGCAGCCAGAACAGGGGGCTAGGGCAGTACTTC. It is translated as CASSQNRGLGQYF.

The chain recombines TRBV19 with TRBJ1-2; D is ambiguous. The ends were cut back, 2 bases at V and 5 bases at J, with 12 bases in the middle. Germline loops: CDR1 LNHDA, CDR2 SQIVND (reference sequence). The CDR3 has 14 amino acids. The CDR3 DNA is TGTGCCAGTAGTATAAGTGGACGCGAGTATGGCTACACCTTC. Translated, it gives CASSISGREYGYTF.

This chain connects TRBV2 to TRBJ2-6; D gene ambiguous. This CDR3 has 15 amino acids. V was shortened by 7 bases and J by 0 bases, with 10 bases between the two germline ends. CDR1 is SNHLY, CDR2 FYNNEI, per germline. CDR3 sequence (DNA): TGTGCCAGCAATTCCTTCACCTCTGGGGCCAACGTCCTGACTTTC. This encodes CASNSFTSGANVLTF.

V usage is TRBV7-9 and J usage is TRBJ2-3, with unresolved D. V dropped 3 bases and J dropped 0 bases, with 7 bases sitting between them. CDR1 and CDR2 from the germline V gene are SEHNR and FQNEAQ (reference sequence). The CDR3 loop spans 14 amino acids. The CDR3 region is CASSFGRSTDTQYF. The CDR3 region has the DNA TGTGCCAGCAGCTTTGGTCGGAGCACAGATACGCAGTATTTT.

The V gene is TRBV28, the J gene TRBJ1-5; a weak D match, TRBD1 (6 bases). V was clipped by 6 bases and J by 6 bases, with 21 bases between them. This CDR3 is built from 16 residues. Germline V gene lookup returns CDR1 MDHEN and CDR2 SYDVKM. CDR3 amino acids: CASSPGHLGSPQPQHF. DNA for the CDR3: TGTGCCAGCAGCCCGGGACACCTCGGCAGTCCTCAGCCCCAGCATTTT.

Of note for this clone: Since a far larger clone is one base different, this is likely a read error. V usage is TRBV4-2 and J usage is TRBJ2-2; 8 bases line up with TRBD2. The ends lost 4 bases at V and 4 bases at J; junction bases unmatched: 8. CDR3 length: 16 amino acids. Germline V gives CDR1 LGHNA, CDR2 YNFKEQ. CDR3 sequence reads: CASSLRTSFGTGELFF. DNA for the CDR3: TGTGCCAGCAGCCTAAGGACTAGCTTCGGCACCGGGGAGCTGTTTTTT.

This chain links TRBV30 with TRBJ1-4; D gene unclear. The V end lost 2 bases, the J end lost 10 bases, and 11 bases lay between the germline ends. The CDR3 is made up of 12 amino acids. The V gene's germline CDR1 is GTSNPN and CDR2 SVGIG (reference sequence). CDR3 protein: CAWSITEAKLFF. As DNA, the CDR3 is TGTGCCTGGAGTATCACCGAGGCAAAACTGTTTTTT.

As to this clone: Within the sample, other DNA sequences also encode this same CDR3. The chain combines TRBV20-1 with TRBJ2-1; D unresolved. CDR1 is DFQATT and CDR2 is SNEGSKA in the germline V gene (reference sequence). CDR3 length: 11 amino acids. Trimming removed 2 bases from V and 2 bases from J, with 1 base in between. The CDR3 sequence: CSARPYNEQFF. The CDR3 DNA follows: TGCAGTGCTAGACCCTACAATGAGCAGTTCTTC.

This clone turned up a few times. The V call is TRBV7-3, the J call TRBJ2-3; D possibly corresponds to TRBD2 (6 bases). Germline loops: CDR1 SGHTA, CDR2 FQGTGA. Trimming left V 6 bases short and J 3 bases short, with 13 bases between. The CDR3 is 14 residues long. CDR3 nucleotides: TGTGCCAGCAGTCCGGGACTCCAGACAGATACGCAGTATTTT. Translation: CASSPGLQTDTQYF.

This rearrangement joins TRBV2 to TRBJ2-1, with D unclear. The germline V gene encodes CDR1 SNHLY and CDR2 FYNNEI. Trimming shortened V by 4 bases and J by 5 bases, and 12 bases separated the two germline ends. The CDR3 runs 14 residues. CDR3 nucleotide sequence: TGTGCCAGCAGTGTTCAGTCAGCAGACAATGAGCAGTTCTTC. Amino acid sequence: CASSVQSADNEQFF.

Points on this clone: A single base separates this from a much larger clone, so it may be a read error. The same CDR3 also results from other DNA sequences found in this sample. The gene calls are TRBV4-2 and TRBJ2-1, with 12 bases fitting TRBD2. The CDR3 length is 16 residues. Germline-derived CDR1 and CDR2 are LGHNA and YNFKEQ. The CDR3 nucleotides are TGTGCCGGCAGCCTCTCGACTAGCGGGAGCTACAACGAGCAGTTCTTC. It codes for CAGSLSTSGSYNEQFF.

CDR3 region: CASSQGQLSSYEQYF. As DNA, the CDR3 is TGTGCCAGCAGCCAAGGTCAGCTGAGCTCCTACGAGCAGTACTTC. J is TRBJ2-7 and V is TRBV14; D is unresolved. The V end was cut by 1 base, the J end by 0 bases, with 10 bases between. This CDR3 is 15 amino acids long. Germline V CDR1 and CDR2: SGHDN, FVKESK.

Turning to this clone: The same CDR3 also results from other DNA sequences found in this sample. The J gene is TRBJ1-2, the V gene TRBV5-1; no clear D. The V and J ends lost 0 bases and 8 bases respectively, with 11 bases between them. CDR1 is SGHRS and CDR2 is YFSETQ in the germline V gene. The CDR3 has 13 amino acids. The CDR3 bases are TGCGCCAGCAGCTTGGTGGGTGATGGAGGCTACACCTTC. Its translation is CASSLVGDGGYTF.

The genes are TRBV5-6 and TRBJ2-1, with 9 bases lining up with TRBD1. Germline trimming cut 3 bases from V and 3 bases from J; bases unmatched to any gene: 7. The CDR3 totals 16 residues. Germline loops: CDR1 SGHDT, CDR2 YYEEEE. The CDR3 bases are TGTGCCAGCAGCTCCCACCGGGACAGGGACTACAATGAGCAGTTCTTC. It translates to CASSSHRDRDYNEQFF.

In regard to this clone: Other nucleotide sequences from this sample produce the same CDR3. The V gene is TRBV4-3, the J gene TRBJ2-2; tentatively, D is TRBD1 (6 bases). CDR1 and CDR2 (germline): LGHNA, YSLEER. The V and J ends lost 0 bases and 4 bases respectively, with 9 bases between them. CDR3 length: 15 amino acids. CDR3 nucleotides: TGCGCCAGCAGCCAAGAGAGGGGGAGCACCGGGGAGCTGTTTTTT. Its translation: CASSQERGSTGELFF.

Remarks on this clone: With only one base between it and a far larger clone, this is likely a read error. Other nucleotide sequences from this sample produce the same CDR3. The chain has TRBV4-1 and TRBJ1-2; D uncertain. The ends were cut back, 1 base at V and 2 bases at J, with 14 bases in the middle. Germline loops: CDR1 MGHRA, CDR2 YSYEKL. CDR3 length equals 16 residues. The CDR3 DNA reads TGCGCCAGCAGCCAAGGGTTATTGAACTTCAACTATGGCTACACCTTC. Translation: CASSQGLLNFNYGYTF.

The chain recombines TRBV9 with TRBJ2-3; no clear D gene. From germline, CDR1 is SGDLS and CDR2 YYNGEE. V lost 4 bases, J lost 1 base, and 10 bases lay in between. The CDR3 has 14 amino acids. The CDR3 loop reads CASSTDHRTDTQYF. For the CDR3, the DNA is TGTGCCAGCAGCACCGATCATCGCACAGATACGCAGTATTTT.

The gene calls are TRBV19 and TRBJ1-4; no definite D call. Germline values: CDR1 LNHDA, CDR2 SQIVND (reference sequence). The CDR3 contains 13 residues. V was cut by 4 bases and J by 5 bases, with 8 bases left in between. The CDR3 nucleotides read TGTGCCAGTAGTACCAACCAAAATGAAAAACTGTTTTTT. It yields the protein CASSTNQNEKLFF. The variable domain in full, completed from reference TRBV19 and TRBJ1-4, reads DGGITQSPKYLFRKEGQNVTLSCEQNLNHDAMYWYRQDPGQGLRLIYYSQIVNDFQKGDIAEGYSVSREKKESFPLTVTSAQKNPTAFYLCASSTNQNEKLFFGSGTQLSVL.

V is TRBV18 and J is TRBJ1-2; 7 positions match TRBD1. The CDR3 has 14 amino acids. Germline lookup yields CDR1 KGHSH and CDR2 LQKENI. V gave up 9 bases and J gave up 5 bases; unmatched junction bases: 12. CDR3 loop: CASSIDRVGYGYTF. The CDR3, as DNA: TGTGCCAGTTCCATCGACAGGGTAGGGTATGGCTACACCTTC.